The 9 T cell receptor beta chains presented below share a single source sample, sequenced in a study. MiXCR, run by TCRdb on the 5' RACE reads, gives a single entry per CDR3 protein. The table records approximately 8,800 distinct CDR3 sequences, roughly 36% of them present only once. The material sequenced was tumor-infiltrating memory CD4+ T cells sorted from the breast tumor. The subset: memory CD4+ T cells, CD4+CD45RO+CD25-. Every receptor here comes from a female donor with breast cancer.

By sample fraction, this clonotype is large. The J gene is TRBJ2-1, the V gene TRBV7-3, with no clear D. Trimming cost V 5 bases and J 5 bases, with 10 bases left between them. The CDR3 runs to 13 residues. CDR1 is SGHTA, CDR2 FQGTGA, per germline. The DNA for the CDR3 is TGTGCCAGCAGCCCCGGACCTAACAATGAGCAGTTCTTC. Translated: CASSPGPNNEQFF.

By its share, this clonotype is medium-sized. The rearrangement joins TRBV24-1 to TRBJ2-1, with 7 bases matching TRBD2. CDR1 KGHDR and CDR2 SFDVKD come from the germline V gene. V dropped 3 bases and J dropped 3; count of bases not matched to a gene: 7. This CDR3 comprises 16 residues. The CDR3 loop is CATSDGGGGNYNEQFF. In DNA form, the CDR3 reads TGTGCCACCAGTGATGGTGGCGGGGGAAACTACAATGAGCAGTTCTTC.

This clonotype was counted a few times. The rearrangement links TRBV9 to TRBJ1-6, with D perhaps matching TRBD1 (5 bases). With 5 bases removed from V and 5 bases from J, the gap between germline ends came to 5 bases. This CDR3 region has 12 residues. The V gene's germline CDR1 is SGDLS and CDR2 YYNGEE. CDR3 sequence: CASRGHNSPLHF. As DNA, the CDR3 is TGTGCCAGCAGGGGGCATAATTCACCCCTCCACTTT.

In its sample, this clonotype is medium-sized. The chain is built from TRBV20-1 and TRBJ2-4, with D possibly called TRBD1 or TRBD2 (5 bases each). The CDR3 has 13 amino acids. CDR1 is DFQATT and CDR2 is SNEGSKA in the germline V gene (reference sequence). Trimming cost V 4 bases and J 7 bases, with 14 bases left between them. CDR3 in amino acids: CSATPLGVNIQYF. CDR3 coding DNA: TGCAGTGCTACCCCTTTGGGGGTTAACATTCAGTACTTC.

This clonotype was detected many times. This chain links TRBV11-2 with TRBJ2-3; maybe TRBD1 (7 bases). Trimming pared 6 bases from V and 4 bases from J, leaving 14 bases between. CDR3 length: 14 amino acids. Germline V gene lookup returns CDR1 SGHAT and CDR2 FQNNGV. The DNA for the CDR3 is TGTGCCAGCAGTAGCGCAGGGGGGCCAGATACGCAGTATTTT. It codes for CASSSAGGPDTQYF.

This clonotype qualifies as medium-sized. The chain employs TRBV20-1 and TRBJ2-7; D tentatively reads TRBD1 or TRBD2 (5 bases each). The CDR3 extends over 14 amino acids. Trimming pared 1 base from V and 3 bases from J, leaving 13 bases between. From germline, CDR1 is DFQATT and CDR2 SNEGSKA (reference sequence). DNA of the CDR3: TGCAGTGCTAGAGGGTCTGGGGGAAACTACGAGCAGTACTTC. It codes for CSARGSGGNYEQYF.

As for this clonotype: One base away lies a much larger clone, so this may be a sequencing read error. The CDR3 nucleotides are TGCAGTGCTAGGATTAGCGGGGCCGAAATAACCTACGAGCAGTACTTC. It specifies CSARISGAEITYEQYF. The chain combines TRBV20-1 with TRBJ2-7, with TRBD2 matching over 8 bases. The CDR3 is 16 residues long. CDR1 is DFQATT and CDR2 is SNEGSKA in the germline V gene (reference sequence). V lost 3 bases and J lost 2; bases outside the gene matches: 12.

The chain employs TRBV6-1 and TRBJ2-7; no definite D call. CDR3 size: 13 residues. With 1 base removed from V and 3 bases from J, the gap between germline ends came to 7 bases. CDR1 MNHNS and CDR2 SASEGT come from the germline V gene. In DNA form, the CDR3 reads TGTGCCAGCAGTGAAGGAAGATACTACGAGCAGTACTTC. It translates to CASSEGRYYEQYF.

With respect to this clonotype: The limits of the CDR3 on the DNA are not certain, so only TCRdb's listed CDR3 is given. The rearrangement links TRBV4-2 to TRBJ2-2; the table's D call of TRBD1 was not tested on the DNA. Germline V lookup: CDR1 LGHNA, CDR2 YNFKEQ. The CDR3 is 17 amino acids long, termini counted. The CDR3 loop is CASSYGTGVATGELFFF.